The clone carrying this T cell receptor (beta chain) has a count of ten or more. The junction does not match germline at one end; this may be a read error. Authors of the study amplified TCR beta CDR3 regions from RNA transcripts. A set of HTBI primers served as the primers for a first-round RT-PCR of the TCR CDR3. TCRdb analysed the multiplex PCR reads with MiXCR anew, one entry per CDR3 protein. The sample shows 380,000 or so distinct CDR3 sequences, 15% to 20% of them seen only once. These data come from a study of T cells in Graves' hyperthyroidism and ophthalmopathy. This CDR3 spans 16 amino acids. Germline assignment: CDR1 MNHNS and CDR2 SASEGT.

Sequenced material: blood. The TCR originated in a woman aged 18-29 years with Graves' hyperthyroidism. This chain connects TRBV6-1 to TRBJ2-5, with 8 bases that match TRBD2. The CDR3 loop is CASTRRGSGVGKTQYF. The CDR3 coding sequence is TGTGCAAGCACTCGAAGGGGTAGCGGGGTAGGAAAGACCCAGTACTTC.